This is a list of T cell receptor beta chains from one sample in a study of shared clonotypes between healthy human individuals. Sequencing was performed with immunoSEQ multiplex PCR; in TCRdb, only in-frame clones are kept and a portion is missing. The sample holds 800,000 or so clones; just over 95% are singletons and the top ten take roughly 0.23%. The specimen was naive CD8+ T cells sorted from blood. The receptors come from a man aged 30-40 years in good health. The CDR3 runs from the conserved cysteine through the conserved F or W. The order of the fields is V gene, J gene, CDR3 protein.

v_call: TRBV7-9; j_call: TRBJ1-2; cdr3_aa: CASSLFATEYGYTF
v_call: TRBV29-1; j_call: TRBJ2-7; cdr3_aa: CSVEEGNEQYF
v_call: TRBV18; j_call: TRBJ2-7; cdr3_aa: CASSPGAGGPNEQYF
v_call: TRBV7-9; j_call: TRBJ2-3; cdr3_aa: CASRFGGGATDTQYF
v_call: TRBV5-6; j_call: TRBJ1-1; cdr3_aa: CASSLDRDETGTEAFF
v_call: TRBV5-7; j_call: TRBJ2-5; cdr3_aa: CASSAPSPAELVETQYF
v_call: TRBV11-2; j_call: TRBJ1-3; cdr3_aa: CASSLILNQGFKHF
v_call: TRBV5-8; j_call: TRBJ2-6; cdr3_aa: CASSLERDRGSGANVLTF
v_call: TRBV7-3; j_call: TRBJ2-3; cdr3_aa: CASSASGRFDTDTQYF
v_call: TRBV9; j_call: TRBJ2-2; cdr3_aa: CASSVSAGDWNTGELFF
v_call: TRBV4-3; j_call: TRBJ2-5; cdr3_aa: CASSQGPGLGETQYF
v_call: TRBV10-3; j_call: TRBJ2-7; cdr3_aa: CAISEGTGKDEQYF
v_call: TRBV11-3; j_call: TRBJ2-7; cdr3_aa: CASSLGQGAHEQYF
v_call: TRBV28; j_call: TRBJ2-3; cdr3_aa: CASSPHRDRSTDTQYF
v_call: TRBV2; j_call: TRBJ2-1; cdr3_aa: CASSEYKTSGSYADEQFF
v_call: TRBV7-9; j_call: TRBJ2-7; cdr3_aa: CASSLTSGRSYEQYF
v_call: TRBV7-2; j_call: TRBJ2-2; cdr3_aa: CASSFWLAGNTGELFF
v_call: TRBV7-9; j_call: TRBJ2-6; cdr3_aa: CASSSETGEEFSGANVLTF
v_call: TRBV7-9; j_call: TRBJ2-7; cdr3_aa: CASSRIPGQTYEQYF
v_call: TRBV4-2; j_call: TRBJ2-3; cdr3_aa: CASSLPGSTDTQYF
v_call: TRBV7-9; j_call: TRBJ2-1; cdr3_aa: CASSLGQVISYNEQFF
v_call: TRBV4-1; j_call: TRBJ2-7; cdr3_aa: CASSLSWTANYEQYF
v_call: TRBV11-3; j_call: TRBJ2-1; cdr3_aa: CASSSGDRGNNEQFF
v_call: TRBV6-5; j_call: TRBJ2-7; cdr3_aa: CASSYGLTDDYEQYF
v_call: TRBV9; j_call: TRBJ2-3; cdr3_aa: CASNPLNVPRGTDTQYF
v_call: TRBV4-1; j_call: TRBJ2-1; cdr3_aa: CASSHDGREQFF
v_call: TRBV9; j_call: TRBJ2-7; cdr3_aa: CASSSGLAGVDEQYF
v_call: TRBV27; j_call: TRBJ2-7; cdr3_aa: CASSLGRSSYEQYF
v_call: TRBV7-2; j_call: TRBJ2-1; cdr3_aa: CASSLATYNEQFF
v_call: TRBV7-9; j_call: TRBJ1-1; cdr3_aa: CASSLPVPMNTEAFF
v_call: TRBV6-5; j_call: TRBJ2-7; cdr3_aa: CASSPSIGGEQYF
v_call: TRBV6-5; j_call: TRBJ2-3; cdr3_aa: CASSYSNMGTDTQYF
v_call: TRBV29-1; j_call: TRBJ2-1; cdr3_aa: CSGELGTGGQFF
v_call: TRBV7-9; j_call: TRBJ2-1; cdr3_aa: CASSSGRLEKNEQFF
v_call: TRBV4-3; j_call: TRBJ1-5; cdr3_aa: CASSPDRSENQPQHF
v_call: TRBV28; j_call: TRBJ1-4; cdr3_aa: CASSFGEQGEEKLFF
v_call: TRBV27; j_call: TRBJ2-7; cdr3_aa: CASRPAGTSSYEQYF
v_call: TRBV29-1; j_call: TRBJ2-7; cdr3_aa: CSVEGWTEGSYEQYF
v_call: TRBV18; j_call: TRBJ1-2; cdr3_aa: CASSLGPVGGYGYTF
v_call: TRBV4-1; j_call: TRBJ2-7; cdr3_aa: CASSSKTTSGSLYEQYF
v_call: TRBV29-1; j_call: TRBJ2-3; cdr3_aa: CSVMGTGAGDTQYF
v_call: TRBV11-2; j_call: TRBJ1-4; cdr3_aa: CASSLEGGPNEKLFF
v_call: TRBV18; j_call: TRBJ2-1; cdr3_aa: CASSPQGAGTYNEQFF